This is a list of T cell receptor beta chains from one sample in a study of blood T cell repertoires in COVID-19. Sequencing was performed with immunoSEQ multiplex PCR; in TCRdb, only in-frame clones are kept and a portion is missing. The sample lists 250,000 to 300,000 clones; approximately 87% were seen once. The sequenced sample consisted of peripheral blood. Receptors were obtained from a woman between 25 and 40 years old with COVID-19, enrolled during active disease. Both conserved end residues are part of each CDR3. The D gene is left open where the match is weak. Some rows mark clone size as missing; the rest say once, few, many or name a class of expanded clone.

V,size,J,D,DNA,CDR3
TRBV25-1,.,TRBJ2-5,TRBD2,TGTGCCAGCAGTGGTTCCGCCCTTAGCGGGGGGTTCTGGGAGACCCAGTACTTC,CASSGSALSGGFWETQYF
TRBV6-5,.,TRBJ1-5,.,TGTGCCAGCAGCCGCGCGGGGGTAGCTGAACAGCCCCAGCATTTT,CASSRAGVAEQPQHF
TRBV12-5,once,TRBJ2-5,TRBD2,TGTGCTAGTGGTTTGGACGGGGGGGAAGAGACCCAGTACTTC,CASGLDGGEETQYF
TRBV4-1,.,TRBJ1-5,.,TGCGCCAGCAGCCAAGCGCTCTATCAACGGCAGCCCCAGCATTTT,CASSQALYQRQPQHF
TRBV19,.,TRBJ1-4,.,TGTGCCAGTAGTATGCCCTGGCCGGAAAAACTGTTTTTT,CASSMPWPEKLFF
TRBV5-6,few,TRBJ2-1,TRBD2,TGTGCCAGCAGCCCTGGACTAGCGGGGGAATATGAGCAGTTCTTC,CASSPGLAGEYEQFF
TRBV6-5,.,TRBJ1-1,.,TGTGCCAGCATTCAAGGGGGAGAGGACCCCCTGAGAGCTTTCTTT,CASIQGGEDPLRAFF
TRBV11-2,.,TRBJ2-5,.,TGTGCCAGCAGCTCACTTAGAGAGACCCAGTACTTC,CASSSLRETQYF
TRBV10-3,.,TRBJ1-1,TRBD1,TGTGCCATGAGGAACGACAGGGGGCTCACTGAAGCTTTCTTT,CAMRNDRGLTEAFF
TRBV5-6,.,TRBJ2-7,.,TGTGCCAGCAGCTTGGAGGCAGGGCCCTACGAGCAGTACTTC,CASSLEAGPYEQYF
TRBV27,.,TRBJ1-6,TRBD1,TGTGCCAGCGGGGGACAGGGTTGGAATTCACCCCTCCACTTT,CASGGQGWNSPLHF
TRBV27,.,TRBJ2-3,TRBD2,TGTGCCAGCAGTTTATGGCTAGCGGGGGGGACAGATACGCAGTATTTT,CASSLWLAGGTDTQYF
TRBV24-1,.,TRBJ1-2,.,TGTGCCACCAGTGATCACAGTACTAACTATGGCTACACCTTC,CATSDHSTNYGYTF
TRBV7-9,few,TRBJ2-7,TRBD1,TGTGCCAGCAGCCCCGGACAGGCTACCCTCTACGAGCAGTACTTC,CASSPGQATLYEQYF
TRBV27,.,TRBJ1-2,.,TGTGCCAGCAGTTCGAAGGGGCCGACGGATGGCTACACCTTC,CASSSKGPTDGYTF
TRBV11-2,.,TRBJ2-7,.,TGTGCCAGCAGCTTAGGCGGGGCCTCCTACGAGCAGTACTTC,CASSLGGASYEQYF
TRBV5-6,.,TRBJ1-2,TRBD1,TGTGCCAGCAGCGTGACAGGGGCCGTTTTTAACTATGGCTACACCTTC,CASSVTGAVFNYGYTF
TRBV20-1,.,TRBJ2-7,TRBD2,TGCAGTGCTGGGGAGGGACACGAGCAGTACTTC,CSAGEGHEQYF
TRBV9,.,TRBJ2-7,TRBD1,TGTGCCAGCAGCGTTTTTGGTGGGACAGGGGTCTACGAGCAGTACTTC,CASSVFGGTGVYEQYF
TRBV7-2,.,TRBJ2-3,TRBD1,TGTGCCAGCAGCTTAAGACAGGGGTCAGATACGCAGTATTTT,CASSLRQGSDTQYF
TRBV5-1,.,TRBJ2-7,.,TGCGCCAGCAGCTTTCTCCTAATTCCGACCTACGAGCAGTACTTC,CASSFLLIPTYEQYF
TRBV3-1/TRBV3-2,.,TRBJ1-2,.,TGTGCCAGCAGCCAAGGGAACAGGCCAAACTATGGCTACACCTTC,CASSQGNRPNYGYTF
TRBV5-8,once,TRBJ2-5,.,TGTGCCAGCAGCTTGGGGGCAGGGGCAGGTGTGAAGACCCAGTACTTC,CASSLGAGAGVKTQYF
TRBV3-1/TRBV3-2,.,TRBJ2-1,TRBD2,TGTGCCAGCAGGGAGCGGGGGGATTCCTACAATGAGCAGTTCTTC,CASRERGDSYNEQFF
TRBV6-5,.,TRBJ2-7,.,TGTGCCAGCAGTTATAAATACGAGCAGTACTTC,CASSYKYEQYF
TRBV18,.,TRBJ2-7,TRBD2,TGTGCCAGCTCACCCGGGACTAGGAGTTTTTACGAGCAGTACTTC,CASSPGTRSFYEQYF
TRBV19,.,TRBJ1-5,TRBD1,TGTGCCAGTAGTATAGTGATGGGGACAGGGAGGTTATTGAAGCCCCAGCATTTT,CASSIVMGTGRLLKPQHF
TRBV2,.,TRBJ2-7,.,TGTGCCAGCCGCCCGCCGGTATCCTCTGACGAGCAGTACTTC,CASRPPVSSDEQYF
TRBV6-5,once,TRBJ1-1,.,TGTGCCAGCAGTTACGCGACGTACCCAGGGGCAGAGGGAGCTTTCTTT,CASSYATYPGAEGAFF
TRBV5-1,.,TRBJ2-3,TRBD2,TGCGCCAGCAGCGGTACTAGCGGGAGCACAGATACGCAGTATTTT,CASSGTSGSTDTQYF
TRBV28,.,TRBJ1-5,.,TGTGCCAGCAGTTTATGGACAGGCGGCGCTCAGCCCCAGCATTTT,CASSLWTGGAQPQHF
TRBV7-9,few,TRBJ1-6,TRBD1,TGTGCCAGCAGCTCCCGGACAGGGGGCTCCTATAATTCACCCCTCCACTTT,CASSSRTGGSYNSPLHF
TRBV6-5,.,TRBJ2-2,.,TGTGCCAGCAGCCACCCACTTCCCGGGGAGCTGTTTTTT,CASSHPLPGELFF
TRBV15,.,TRBJ1-1,TRBD1,TGTGCCACCAGCAGAGGACAGGGGGTAAACACTGAAGCTTTCTTT,CATSRGQGVNTEAFF
TRBV19,.,TRBJ1-1,.,TGTGCCAGTAGTATAGCAGAGAACACTGAAGCTTTCTTT,CASSIAENTEAFF
TRBV9,.,TRBJ2-1,.,TGTGCCAGCAGCGTATCGACTGCCCCGAAACTACGCAATGAGCAGTTCTTC,CASSVSTAPKLRNEQFF